This TCR beta chain was found in a study of T cell repertoires in cytomegalovirus infection. TCRdb itself ran the reads through MiXCR, one entry per CDR3 protein. The table has roughly 250,000 distinct CDR3 sequences, about 20% seen once; the top ten hold roughly 20%. Sequenced material: CD8+ T cells from PBMCs. This clonotype was obtained from a human donor in good health (CMV status not recorded). Some clones in this sample may be carry-over from other donors' samples.

The DNA of the CDR3 is TGCAGCGTTGCAGAAAGGGGCTTCTCCTACAATGAGCAGTTCTTC. Amino acids: CSVAERGFSYNEQFF. The V and J genes are TRBV29-1 and TRBJ2-1, with TRBD1 as a possible D gene (5 bases). The germline CDR1 and CDR2 sequences are SQVTM and ANQGSEA. There are 15 residues in the CDR3. V was clipped by 4 bases and J by 0 bases, with 13 bases between them.